The T cell receptor (beta chain) under discussion was sequenced for a study of shared clonotypes between healthy human individuals. Study-level background: Ranging from 18 to 49 in age, donors were two women and a few men.

Profiling relied on immunoSEQ multiplex PCR, and the TCRdb table lists in-frame clones only, not all of them. The sample includes 1.5 million to 1.9 million clones, approximately 98% seen only once; the top ten take about 0.4%. The CDR3 contains 13 residues. V was pared by 11 bases and J by 2 bases, with 14 bases between. Germline V gene sequence: CDR1 ENHRY, CDR2 SYGVKD. This sequence originates from a man aged 25 to 40 in good health. The sequenced material came from naive CD4+ T cells sorted from blood. As to subset: CD45RA+ positively selected. V and J are TRBV10-3 and TRBJ2-3; D remains ambiguous. The CDR3 DNA follows: TGTGCCGCGGCCGGGTCAGCCACAGATACGCAGTATTTT. Translation: CAAAGSATDTQYF.